This entry concerns a single T cell receptor (beta chain). This entry comes from a study of blood T cell repertoires in COVID-19. Study-wide context: Sites in the United States, Italy and Spain provided acute and convalescent COVID-19 samples. PBMCs, B-cell-depleted T cells, or T cells provided the cDNA or gDNA that made up the material.

The authors' processing: It was from reference gene primer amplification that nucleated cell counts were estimated. Sequenced by immunoSEQ multiplex PCR; TCRdb stores in-frame clones only, minus some. V, J and clone size were drawn from that table, and D and trimming were deduced from the DNA. Among about 87,000 clones listed, roughly 76% were seen once. This CDR3 spans 13 amino acids. V was clipped by 0 bases and J by 6 bases, with 9 bases between them. Per the germline V gene, CDR1 is SGHNT and CDR2 is YYREEE (reference sequence). Input material: peripheral blood. The genes are TRBV5-4 and TRBJ1-2; D may be TRBD1 (6 bases). This TCR derives from a woman aged 45-59 years with acute or convalescent COVID-19. CDR3 sequence: CASSLGQEDGYTF. DNA of the CDR3: TGTGCCAGCAGCTTGGGACAGGAGGATGGCTACACCTTC.